These 28 T cell receptor beta chains originate from one sample sequenced in a study of beta chain features in type 1 diabetes. Study-wide results and limits: Significant though moderate, a shortening of TCRB CDR3s appeared in all four CD4+ subsets of Type 1 diabetes patients.

These receptors' antigens are unknown. Investigators reverse transcribed all isolated RNA, so they sequenced expressed TCRB transcripts. Clones were sequenced by immunoSEQ multiplex PCR, and TCRdb holds only the in-frame ones, with some missing. The data show about 150,000 clones, roughly 8% seen once. The sequenced material came from central memory CD4+ T cells from blood. The receptors were gathered from a woman aged 40 to 50 with type 1 diabetes.

This clone was counted between two and nine times. In DNA, the CDR3 is TGTGCCAGCAGCGTCAATTCCGGGACAGGGGTTCGCCAGTTCTTC. Translating it yields CASSVNSGTGVRQFF. The rearrangement links TRBV7-3 to TRBJ2-1; 10 nucleotides match TRBD1. V lost 5 bases to trimming and J lost 13 bases; unmatched junction nucleotides: 14. The CDR3 runs to 15 residues. Germline V lookup: CDR1 SGHTA, CDR2 FQGTGA.

A few counts support this clone. This chain joins TRBV27 and TRBJ1-6; 7 bases line up with TRBD1. V was pared by 6 bases and J by 5 bases, with 7 bases of the junction left unmatched. Germline-derived CDR1 and CDR2 are MNHEY and SMNVEV (reference sequence). The CDR3 extends over 15 amino acids. The CDR3 region has the DNA TGTGCCAGCAGCACGACAGGGTATCATAATTCACCCCTCCACTTT. This sequence encodes CASSTTGYHNSPLHF.

In the case of this clone: Other DNA sequences in the sample encode the same CDR3. The genes are TRBV5-1 and TRBJ1-1; 7 nucleotides agree with TRBD1. Germline V lookup: CDR1 SGHRS, CDR2 YFSETQ. Germline trimming cut 4 bases from V and 3 bases from J; bases unmatched to any gene: 3. The CDR3 is made up of 13 amino acids. CDR3 bases: TGCGCCAGCAGCCGTACAGGGGACACTGAAGCTTTCTTT. Translation gives CASSRTGDTEAFF. Drawing the rest from reference TRBV5-1 and TRBJ1-1, the complete variable domain is KAGVTQTPRYLIKTRGQQVTLSCSPISGHRSVSWYQQTPGQGLQFLFEYFSETQRNKGNFPGRFSGRQFSNSRSEMNVSTLELGDSALYLCASSRTGDTEAFFGQGTRLTVV.

This clone has a handful of counts. This chain links TRBV29-1 with TRBJ1-2; 11 nucleotides align to TRBD1. From germline, CDR1 is SQVTM and CDR2 ANQGSEA. J lost 8 bases, V lost 6 bases, and 11 bases had no gene match. There are 14 residues in the CDR3. CDR3 DNA sequence: TGCAGCGTAGGAATCTCCGGGACAGGGGGGGGCTACACCTTC. This translates into CSVGISGTGGGYTF.

This clone was counted a few times. The V and J genes are TRBV2 and TRBJ1-5; TRBD1 matches 7 bases. CDR3 length: 12 residues. Trimming removed 7 bases from V and 6 bases from J; junction bases left unmatched: 3. CDR1 and CDR2 from the germline V gene are SNHLY and FYNNEI. CDR3 sequence reads: CASTPGGQPQHF. The CDR3 nucleotides read TGTGCCAGCACCCCAGGGGGTCAGCCCCAGCATTTT.

With regard to this clone: The same CDR3 also results from other DNA sequences found in this sample. The chain combines TRBV7-2 with TRBJ1-1; 7 bases fit TRBD1. V was clipped by 5 bases and J by 1 base; unmatched bases: 4. Germline-derived CDR1 and CDR2 are SGHTA and FQGNSA. CDR3 length equals 14 residues. CDR3 residues: CASSLGQRNTEAFF. In DNA form, the CDR3 reads TGTGCCAGCAGCCTGGGACAGAGGAACACTGAAGCTTTCTTT. Using reference TRBV7-2 and TRBJ1-1 for the parts outside the CDR3, the full variable domain is GAGVSQSPSNKVTEKGKDVELRCDPISGHTALYWYRQSLGQGLEFLIYFQGNSAPDKSGLPSDRFSAERTGGSVSTLTIQRTQQEDSAVYLCASSLGQRNTEAFFGQGTRLTVV.

V gene TRBV9 combines with J gene TRBJ1-4; 7 positions agree with TRBD1. Looked up from germline, CDR1 is SGDLS and CDR2 is YYNGEE. The CDR3 extends over 16 amino acids. With 1 base clipped from V and 6 bases from J, the junction kept 9 bases outside the gene matches. The CDR3 spells CASSVSIGQVDEKLFF. For the CDR3, the DNA is TGTGCCAGCAGCGTATCCATCGGACAGGTAGATGAAAAACTGTTTTTT. Variable domain in full (rest from reference TRBV9 and TRBJ1-4): DSGVTQTPKHLITATGQRVTLRCSPRSGDLSVYWYQQSLDQGLQFLIQYYNGEERAKGNILERFSAQQFPDLHSELNLSSLELGDSALYFCASSVSIGQVDEKLFFGSGTQLSVL.

The CDR3 sequence: CSVGWVAGKNEQFF. CDR3 sequence (DNA): TGCAGCGTTGGATGGGTAGCGGGAAAAAATGAGCAGTTCTTC. The genes are TRBV29-1 and TRBJ2-1; 8 positions match TRBD2. With 4 bases clipped from V and 7 bases from J, the junction kept 9 bases outside the gene matches. The germline V gene has CDR1 SQVTM and CDR2 ANQGSEA. This CDR3 spans 14 amino acids.

The chain carries TRBV29-1 and TRBJ2-1; a possible D gene is TRBD1 (5 bases). V lost 4 bases and J 6 bases, leaving 16 bases between the germline ends. Germline V gives CDR1 SQVTM, CDR2 ANQGSEA. This CDR3 is built from 14 residues. The chain's CDR3 is CSVGGSEKSNEQFF. In DNA, the CDR3 is TGCAGCGTTGGGGGCAGCGAGAAGAGCAATGAGCAGTTCTTC.

The V call is TRBV7-2, the J call TRBJ1-5; no clear D gene. The V and J ends lost 1 base and 6 bases respectively, with 13 bases between them. Germline V gives CDR1 SGHTA, CDR2 FQGNSA. The CDR3 is 15 residues long. Here the CDR3 DNA reads TGTGCCAGCAGCTTAGTCGCAGGTTATGGTCAGCCCCAGCATTTT. Residues: CASSLVAGYGQPQHF.

This rearrangement joins TRBV19 to TRBJ1-2, with 9 bases fitting TRBD1. CDR3 length equals 16 residues. The J segment lost 4 bases and the V segment lost 5 bases, leaving 11 bases of the junction unmatched. Per the germline V gene, CDR1 is LNHDA and CDR2 is SQIVND (reference sequence). CDR3 in amino acids: CASSPGQGTGGYGYTF. The CDR3 coding sequence is TGTGCCAGTAGTCCCGGACAGGGGACCGGTGGCTATGGCTACACCTTC.

This clone was seen only a few times. The genes are TRBV16 and TRBJ1-2, with TRBD1 matching over 9 bases. The CDR3 spans 14 residues. Germline trimming cut 4 bases from V and 8 bases from J; bases unmatched to any gene: 8. The germline CDR1 and CDR2 sequences are KGHSY and FQNENV. CDR3 in amino acids: CASSPRTGEGGYTF. The DNA of the CDR3 is TGTGCCAGCAGCCCCCGGACAGGGGAGGGCGGCTACACCTTC.

This clone was found a few times. J is TRBJ2-4 and V is TRBV7-3, with D possibly TRBD2 on 6 matching bases. The CDR3 length is 13 residues. The V gene lost 4 bases and the J gene lost 5 bases, with 9 bases spanning the gap. CDR1 and CDR2 from the germline V gene are SGHTA and FQGTGA. The CDR3, as DNA: TGTGCCAGCAGCTCTGGCGGGGAAAACATTCAGTACTTC. Its protein product is CASSSGGENIQYF.

The V and J genes are TRBV9 and TRBJ1-2; TRBD1 is a possible D gene (6 bases). This CDR3 is 15 amino acids long. Germline assignment: CDR1 SGDLS and CDR2 YYNGEE. V was trimmed by 5 bases and J by 2 bases, leaving 16 bases between them. The CDR3 loop reads CASSEGGDRNYGYTF. CDR3 coding DNA: TGTGCCAGCAGTGAGGGGGGGGACCGCAACTATGGCTACACCTTC.

This clone was detected only a few times. The chain has TRBV7-6 and TRBJ1-1; D ambiguous. Trimming took 2 bases from V and 3 from J, leaving 10 bases between them. This CDR3 is built from 14 residues. Germline-derived CDR1 and CDR2 are SGHVS and FNYEAQ. The CDR3 DNA sequence: TGTGCCAGCAGCTTATTAACCCGGGACACTGAAGCTTTCTTT. It encodes CASSLLTRDTEAFF.

The chain has TRBV5-1 and TRBJ2-1, with D possibly matching TRBD1 (6 bases). The V end lost 3 bases, the J end lost 4 bases, and 14 bases lay between the germline ends. CDR1 and CDR2 from the germline V gene are SGHRS and YFSETQ. CDR3 size: 15 residues. CDR3 nucleotides: TGCGCCAGCAGCTCACAGGGCAACGATTACAATGAGCAGTTCTTC. Amino acids: CASSSQGNDYNEQFF.

This clone has more than one count but fewer than ten. The sample contains more than one DNA sequence encoding this CDR3. V gene TRBV11-3 combines with J gene TRBJ2-3, with TRBD1 as a possible D gene (6 bases). Trimming stripped 1 base from V and 3 bases from J, with 8 bases between. There are 14 residues in the CDR3. Germline V gene data show CDR1 as SGHNT and CDR2 as YENEEA. The CDR3 region has the DNA TGTGCCAGCAGCTTAGGGGGGCGGACAGATACGCAGTATTTT. Residues: CASSLGGRTDTQYF.

This clone has a count of ten or more. This chain links TRBV9 with TRBJ2-5; 7 positions match TRBD2. Germline V gene sequence: CDR1 SGDLS, CDR2 YYNGEE. V lost 0 bases and J lost 5; bases outside the gene matches: 4. The CDR3 loop spans 14 amino acids. The CDR3 is CASSVGGRVETQYF. The CDR3 DNA sequence: TGTGCCAGCAGCGTAGGAGGGAGGGTGGAGACCCAGTACTTC.

The chain is built from TRBV5-1 and TRBJ2-1; the match to TRBD1 covers 9 bases. J lost 2 bases, V lost 4 bases, and 4 bases had no gene match. The CDR3 sequence is 15 residues long. CDR1 SGHRS and CDR2 YFSETQ come from the germline V gene. The CDR3 spells CASSLGQGTYNEQFF. In nucleotides, the CDR3 is TGCGCCAGCAGCCTAGGACAGGGGACCTACAATGAGCAGTTCTTC.

This clone showed up just a few times. The chain uses TRBV28 and TRBJ2-5, with D unclear. Looked up from germline, CDR1 is MDHEN and CDR2 is SYDVKM. CDR3 length: 13 amino acids. V lost 3 bases and J 1 base, leaving 6 bases between the germline ends. CDR3 region: CASSLKPQETQYF. CDR3 DNA sequence: TGTGCCAGCAGTTTGAAGCCCCAAGAGACCCAGTACTTC.

The chain has TRBV5-1 and TRBJ1-2; 9 nucleotides agree with TRBD1. Germline V CDR1 and CDR2: SGHRS, YFSETQ. CDR3 size: 17 residues. V was pared by 3 bases and J by 8 bases, with 17 bases of the junction left unmatched. The CDR3 here is CASSSRSGQGISRGYTF. DNA for the CDR3: TGCGCCAGCAGCTCGAGATCCGGACAGGGGATATCTCGGGGCTACACCTTC.

About this clone itself: One end of the junction fails to match germline, which may point to a read error. V and J are TRBV6-5 and TRBJ2-4; D might be TRBD2 (5 bases). CDR1 and CDR2 (germline): MNHEY, SVGAGI. The CDR3 contains 11 residues. CDR3 amino acids: CASTGKSIQYF. CDR3 coding DNA: TGTGCCAGCACCGGGAAAAGCATTCAGTACTTC.

This clone has only a few counts. J is TRBJ2-2 and V is TRBV14; 7 bases are shared with TRBD2. Losses at the gene ends were 1 base for V and 7 bases for J; bases not matched to a gene: 6. Germline CDR1 is SGHDN and CDR2 is FVKESK. The CDR3 is made up of 15 amino acids. CDR3 protein: CASSQVSSGYGELFF. CDR3 nucleotide sequence: TGTGCCAGCAGCCAAGTGTCTAGCGGTTACGGGGAGCTGTTTTTT.

The rearrangement uses TRBV28 and TRBJ2-3, with 10 bases lining up with TRBD2. V shed 7 bases and J 10 bases; nucleotides not matched to a gene: 11. The CDR3 runs to 14 residues. In germline, CDR1 is MDHEN, CDR2 SYDVKM. For the CDR3, the DNA is TGTGCCAGCAAACTCGAGCGGGAGGGCCATGCGCAGTATTTT. Protein sequence: CASKLEREGHAQYF.

V usage is TRBV11-2 and J usage is TRBJ1-1, with D tentatively TRBD1 (5 bases). The V end lost 0 bases, the J end lost 1 base, and 15 bases lay between the germline ends. There are 17 residues in the CDR3. Germline loops: CDR1 SGHAT, CDR2 FQNNGV. CDR3 DNA: TGTGCCAGCAGCTTAGATTGGTGGGGCCAGTGGAACACTGAAGCTTTCTTT. Its protein is CASSLDWWGQWNTEAFF.

This rearrangement joins TRBV6-5 to TRBJ2-7; a possible D gene is TRBD2 (6 bases). In germline, CDR1 is MNHEY, CDR2 SVGAGI. Trimming took off 5 bases at V and 6 bases at J, with 20 bases between the two ends. This CDR3 spans 15 amino acids. The DNA of the CDR3 is TGTGCCAGCAGTCCCGGCGGAGGGCCAGTTGGCGAGCAGTACTTC. It codes for CASSPGGGPVGEQYF.

This clone turned up a few times. V and J are TRBV30 and TRBJ1-2; D is possibly TRBD1 (5 bases). Trimming cost V 2 bases and J 4 bases, with 17 bases left between them. Looked up from germline, CDR1 is GTSNPN and CDR2 is SVGIG (reference sequence). CDR3 length: 15 residues. CDR3: CAWSKNLQQGYGYTF. CDR3 DNA: TGTGCCTGGAGTAAAAATCTGCAGCAGGGCTATGGCTACACCTTC.

The gene calls are TRBV6-6 and TRBJ1-2; possible D gene TRBD1, 6 bases. The V end was cut by 2 bases, the J end by 5 bases, with 12 bases between. The V gene's germline CDR1 is MNHNY and CDR2 SVGAGI (reference sequence). The length of the CDR3 is 14 residues. The CDR3 is CASSYGRGSYGYTF. CDR3 bases: TGTGCCAGCAGTTACGGCAGGGGTAGTTATGGCTACACCTTC.